The 10 T cell receptor beta chains in this list originate from one sample, sequenced in a study of shared clonotypes between healthy human individuals. In the naive CD8 group, cells lacked CD45RO and were positively selected for CCR7, so terminally differentiated effector memory CD45RA+ cells were left out. Profiling relied on immunoSEQ multiplex PCR, and the TCRdb table lists in-frame clones only, not all of them. Counted here are around 1.9 million clones, 80% to 95% occurring once; the ten biggest clones make up about 1.7%. Sequencing was done on a sample of naive CD8+ T cells from PBMCs. All receptors come from a man aged 18 to 30 in good health. Some clones in this sample may be carry-over from other donors' samples.

The rearrangement uses TRBV7-2 and TRBJ2-2, with D hard to call. Trimming removed 2 bases at V and 4 bases at J, with 14 bases between. The CDR3 runs to 16 residues. The V gene's germline CDR1 is SGHTA and CDR2 FQGNSA. The CDR3 sequence is CASSLLKWQTTGELFF. CDR3 nucleotide sequence: TGTGCCAGCAGCTTATTAAAATGGCAGACCACCGGGGAGCTGTTTTTT.

J is TRBJ2-7 and V is TRBV28, with 8 nucleotides matching TRBD1. Germline values: CDR1 MDHEN, CDR2 SYDVKM. This CDR3 is built from 15 residues. V lost 1 base to trimming and J lost 1 base; unmatched junction nucleotides: 3. As DNA, the CDR3 is TGTGCCAGCAGTTTATTTGGACAGGGTTCCTACGAGCAGTACTTC. Its protein is CASSLFGQGSYEQYF.

The chain employs TRBV6-1 and TRBJ2-5, with D hard to call. The CDR3 is 16 amino acids. V lost 2 bases, J lost 0 bases, and 13 bases lay in between. Germline V gene sequence: CDR1 MNHNS, CDR2 SASEGT. DNA for the CDR3: TGTGCCAGCAGTGAATTCTATGGGTACAACCAAGAGACCCAGTACTTC. It yields the protein CASSEFYGYNQETQYF.

The chain combines TRBV19 with TRBJ2-5; the D gene could be TRBD1 or TRBD2 (5 bases each). CDR1 and CDR2 (germline): LNHDA, SQIVND (reference sequence). The CDR3 loop spans 14 amino acids. Trimming removed 1 base from V and 6 bases from J, with 12 bases in between. The CDR3 nucleotides read TGTGCCAGTAGTATAGTGGGGGTCGCTAAGACCCAGTACTTC. Its protein is CASSIVGVAKTQYF.

This CDR3 reads CASALFPGPYEQYF. CDR3 coding DNA: TGTGCCAGCGCTCTATTTCCCGGGCCCTACGAGCAGTACTTC. The chain uses TRBV27 and TRBJ2-7; D is undetermined. Trimming removed 8 bases at V and 2 bases at J, with 16 bases between. The CDR3 contains 14 residues. The germline CDR1 and CDR2 sequences are MNHEY and SMNVEV (reference sequence).

The V and J genes are TRBV6-1 and TRBJ1-3; 12 positions match TRBD1. This CDR3 has 16 amino acids. Germline CDR1 is MNHNS and CDR2 is SASEGT. J gave up 3 bases and V 3 bases, and 3 bases lay outside the gene matches. CDR3 amino acids: CASSEGQGAYGNTIYF. The CDR3 bases are TGTGCCAGCAGTGAGGGACAGGGGGCTTATGGAAACACCATATATTTT.

A remark on this clone: The sample holds other DNA sequences that translate to the same CDR3. V gene TRBV11-2 combines with J gene TRBJ2-7; D might be TRBD1 or TRBD2, each matching 6 bases. This CDR3 region has 13 residues. V gave up 6 bases and J gave up 3 bases, with 12 bases separating them. Germline V gene data show CDR1 as SGHAT and CDR2 as FQNNGV. CDR3 sequence (DNA): TGTGCCAGCAGTAGCGGACAGAGCTACGAGCAGTACTTC. Residues: CASSSGQSYEQYF. Supplemented by reference TRBV11-2 and TRBJ2-7, the full variable domain reads EAGVAQSPRYKIIEKRQSVAFWCNPISGHATLYWYQQILGQGPKLLIQFQNNGVVDDSQLPKDRFSAERLKGVDSTLKIQPAKLEDSAVYLCASSSGQSYEQYFGPGTRLTVT.

The chain combines TRBV5-5 with TRBJ1-4, with D perhaps matching TRBD1 (5 bases). The CDR3 contains 15 residues. Germline V lookup: CDR1 SGHKS, CDR2 YYEKEE (reference sequence). V dropped 4 bases and J dropped 7 bases, with 17 bases sitting between them. The CDR3 loop is CASSPREGWSEKLFF. The CDR3 DNA reads as TGTGCCAGCAGCCCGCGTGAGGGGTGGAGTGAAAAACTGTTTTTT.

This chain uses TRBV5-5 with TRBJ2-7; no clear D gene. The CDR3 is made up of 11 amino acids. The V and J ends lost 5 bases and 4 bases respectively, with 7 bases between them. The germline gives CDR1 SGHKS, CDR2 YYEKEE (reference sequence). CDR3 nucleotides: TGTGCCAGCAGTAACCGTTACGAGCAGTACTTC. Translated: CASSNRYEQYF.

This chain joins TRBV15 and TRBJ2-5; D is perhaps TRBD1 (5 bases). Germline V CDR1 and CDR2: LNHNV, YYDKDF (reference sequence). The V end lost 9 bases, the J end lost 5 bases, and 13 bases lay between the germline ends. The CDR3 is made up of 12 amino acids. The CDR3 DNA sequence: TGTGCCACAACAGGAGCCGAGGAGACCCAGTACTTC. This sequence encodes CATTGAEETQYF.